This TCR beta chain emerged from a study of cytotoxic CD8 clonotypes in ibrutinib-treated CLL. TCRdb's copy holds only in-frame clones and misses some; the assay was immunoSEQ multiplex PCR. The sample lists tens of thousands of clones; 56% were seen once. Genomic DNA for TCR beta libraries, approximately 2.1 micrograms, came from cryopreserved PBMCs. The CDR3 contains 14 residues. Germline CDR1 reads SEHNR; CDR2 reads FQNEAQ (reference sequence). Trimming cost V 1 base and J 2 bases, with 5 bases left between them. The chain recombines TRBV7-9 with TRBJ2-2; no clear D. This sequence was found in a human donor with chronic lymphocytic leukemia. Sequenced material: PBMCs, taken after 24 months of ibrutinib treatment. This CDR3 is CASSLVSNTGELFF. DNA of the CDR3: TGTGCCAGCAGCTTAGTCAGTAACACCGGGGAGCTGTTTTTT.